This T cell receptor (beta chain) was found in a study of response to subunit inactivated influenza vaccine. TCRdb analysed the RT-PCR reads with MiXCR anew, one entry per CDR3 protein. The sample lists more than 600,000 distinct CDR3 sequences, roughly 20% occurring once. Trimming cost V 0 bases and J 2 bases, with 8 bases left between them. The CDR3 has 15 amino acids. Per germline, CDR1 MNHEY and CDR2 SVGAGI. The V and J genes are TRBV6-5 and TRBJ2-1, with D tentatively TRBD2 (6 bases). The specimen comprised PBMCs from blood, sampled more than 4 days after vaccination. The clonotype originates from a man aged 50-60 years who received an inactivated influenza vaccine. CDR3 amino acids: CASSYSRLAYNEQFF. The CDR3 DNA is TGTGCCAGCAGTTACTCCCGACTAGCCTACAATGAGCAGTTCTTC.